These 30 T cell receptor beta chains share one sample of origin, sequenced in a study of beta chain features in type 1 diabetes. The sequenced template was cDNA made from the entire isolated RNA. The assay was immunoSEQ multiplex PCR, and TCRdb's table has in-frame clones only and misses some. The table lists roughly 400,000 clones, about 15% of them singletons. Specimen: naive CD4+ T cells from blood. Receptors originate from a woman aged 18-29 years in good health.

In its sample, this clone was seen a few times. J is TRBJ1-1 and V is TRBV5-1; weak D call: TRBD1 (5 bases). Germline-derived CDR1 and CDR2 are SGHRS and YFSETQ. The CDR3 has 14 residues. Deletions cut 0 bases from V and 4 bases from J, with 10 bases between. Written as DNA, the CDR3 is TGCGCCAGCAGCTTGGGCAGGGAAGGCACTGAAGCTTTCTTT. Translated: CASSLGREGTEAFF.

CDR3 sequence reads: CASSEDFHSNQPQHF. CDR3 in DNA: TGTGCCAGCAGTGAGGACTTCCATAGCAATCAGCCCCAGCATTTT. The chain is built from TRBV2 and TRBJ1-5; no clear D. Trimming took 3 bases from V and 0 from J, leaving 9 bases between them. The CDR3 spans 15 residues. The germline V gene has CDR1 SNHLY and CDR2 FYNNEI.

In DNA, the CDR3 is TGTGCCAGCAGCTTTAGCGGATCTGGGGCCAACGTCCTGACTTTC. This gives the protein CASSFSGSGANVLTF. V is TRBV7-2 and J is TRBJ2-6, with a possible D match to TRBD2 (6 bases). Germline CDR1 is SGHTA and CDR2 is FQGNSA. This CDR3 has 15 amino acids. The V end lost 3 bases, the J end lost 1 base, and 7 bases lay between the germline ends.

The rearrangement joins TRBV2 to TRBJ2-2; D is perhaps TRBD1 (6 bases). CDR1 SNHLY and CDR2 FYNNEI come from the germline V gene. Trimming took off 6 bases at V and 6 bases at J, with 29 bases between the two ends. The CDR3 covers 19 residues. CDR3 bases: TGTGCCAGCAGCCTCTCATATAGGGGGACCAATCGCAACGCCGGGGAGCTGTTTTTT. Translation gives CASSLSYRGTNRNAGELFF.

This clone showed up just a few times. Other DNA sequences in the same sample also yield this CDR3. The CDR3 loop is CASSPRLNTEAFF. DNA for the CDR3: TGTGCCAGCTCACCACGGCTGAACACTGAAGCTTTCTTT. The chain employs TRBV18 and TRBJ1-1, with D unresolved. The CDR3 consists of 13 residues. CDR1 and CDR2 (germline): KGHSH, LQKENI. Deletions cut 1 base from V and 0 bases from J, with 3 bases between.

On this clone: The junction and the germline gene differ at one end; a read error may be behind it. The V and J genes are TRBV28 and TRBJ2-1, with a tentative D call TRBD1 (5 bases). CDR1 and CDR2 (germline): MDHEN, SYDVKM. CDR3 length: 16 amino acids. The CDR3 loop reads CASSSPFAGSFNEQFF. The CDR3 region has the DNA TGTGCCAGCAGTTCCCCCTTTGCAGGGTCCTTCAATGAGCAGTTCTTC.

This clone showed up just a few times. The V and J genes are TRBV19 and TRBJ2-1, with D possibly being TRBD2 (6 bases). Looked up from germline, CDR1 is LNHDA and CDR2 is SQIVND (reference sequence). V gave up 3 bases and J gave up 8 bases, with 17 bases separating them. CDR3 length: 15 residues. DNA of the CDR3: TGTGCCAGTAGTATCTCGATGGACGGCGGGGATGAGCAGTTCTTC. It specifies CASSISMDGGDEQFF. Complete variable domain (other parts from reference TRBV19 and TRBJ2-1): DGGITQSPKYLFRKEGQNVTLSCEQNLNHDAMYWYRQDPGQGLRLIYYSQIVNDFQKGDIAEGYSVSREKKESFPLTVTSAQKNPTAFYLCASSISMDGGDEQFFGPGTRLTVL.

This clone was counted between two and nine times. The rearrangement uses TRBV30 and TRBJ2-5; 14 nucleotides match TRBD2. The trim removed 1 base at V and 5 bases at J, leaving 3 bases unmatched. Germline lookup yields CDR1 GTSNPN and CDR2 SVGIG (reference sequence). The CDR3 has 15 residues. Here the CDR3 reads CAWSGTSGRPETQYF. The CDR3 nucleotides are TGTGCCTGGAGTGGGACTAGCGGGAGGCCTGAGACCCAGTACTTC. Complete variable domain (other parts from reference TRBV30 and TRBJ2-5): SQTIHQWPATLVQPVGSPLSLECTVEGTSNPNLYWYRQAAGRGLQLLFYSVGIGQISSEVPQNLSASRPQDRQFILSSKKLLLSDSGFYLCAWSGTSGRPETQYFGPGTRLLVL.

V and J are TRBV18 and TRBJ2-5; D not resolved. V lost 0 bases, J lost 4 bases, and 18 bases lay in between. In germline, CDR1 is KGHSH, CDR2 LQKENI. CDR3 length: 17 amino acids. CDR3 coding DNA: TGTGCCAGCTCACCACCGGAACTTCGCGGTGTGGGAGAGACCCAGTACTTC. Translated, it gives CASSPPELRGVGETQYF.

The V and J genes are TRBV5-4 and TRBJ2-3; 8 nucleotides match TRBD2. With 4 bases clipped from V and 1 base from J, the junction kept 5 bases outside the gene matches. Germline values: CDR1 SGHNT, CDR2 YYREEE (reference sequence). The CDR3 extends over 15 amino acids. CDR3 amino acids: CASSPGLARTDTQYF. The DNA for the CDR3 is TGTGCCAGCAGCCCCGGACTAGCTCGCACAGATACGCAGTATTTT.

In its sample, this clone was seen a few times. This chain links TRBV6-5 with TRBJ2-7; no clear D gene. CDR1 and CDR2 (germline): MNHEY, SVGAGI. This CDR3 is 13 amino acids long. V lost 4 bases and J lost 1, with 8 bases in between. In nucleotides, the CDR3 is TGTGCCAGCAGTTCGACAACTTCCTACGAGCAGTACTTC. It encodes CASSSTTSYEQYF.

The rearrangement joins TRBV6-5 to TRBJ2-3; D gene unclear. This CDR3 is built from 14 residues. The V gene lost 2 bases and the J gene lost 2 bases, with 8 bases spanning the gap. The V gene's germline CDR1 is MNHEY and CDR2 SVGAGI. The CDR3 sequence: CASSYGLPTDTQYF. CDR3 bases: TGTGCCAGCAGTTACGGGCTTCCCACAGATACGCAGTATTTT.

This clone was found a few times. The CDR3 DNA is TGTGCCAGCAGCTTTCGGAGCTCTGGAAACACCATATATTTT. This encodes CASSFRSSGNTIYF. The gene calls are TRBV13 and TRBJ1-3; no clear D gene. CDR1 PRHDT and CDR2 FYEKMQ come from the germline V gene (reference sequence). Trimming removed 3 bases at V and 0 bases at J, with 6 bases between. CDR3 length equals 14 residues.

This rearrangement joins TRBV11-2 to TRBJ2-3; maybe TRBD1 (5 bases). The CDR3 consists of 15 residues. CDR1 is SGHAT and CDR2 is FQNNGV in the germline V gene. V lost 2 bases and J lost 0, with 9 bases in between. CDR3 nucleotide sequence: TGTGCCAGCAGCTTATTATCAGGGAGCACAGATACGCAGTATTTT. It translates to CASSLLSGSTDTQYF.

This clone was counted only a few times. An end of the junction does not agree with germline; a read error may underlie this. The CDR3 DNA reads as TGTGCCTGCAGGGCGGGAGGGTCGGAGTCTGATACGCAGTATTTT. It encodes CACRAGGSESDTQYF. The chain combines TRBV7-8 with TRBJ2-3; 9 bases map to TRBD2. Per the germline V gene, CDR1 is SGHVS and CDR2 is FQNEAQ. The CDR3 length is 15 residues. Complete variable domain (other parts from reference TRBV7-8 and TRBJ2-3): GAGVSQSPRYKVAKRGQDVALRCDPISGHVSLFWYQQALGQGPEFLTYFQNEAQLDKSGLPSDRFFAERPEGSVSTLKIQRTQQEDSAVYLCACRAGGSESDTQYFGPGTRLTVL.

The CDR3 loop reads CASSLQSRNNEQFF. The CDR3 region has the DNA TGTGCCAGCAGTTTACAGTCTAGGAACAATGAGCAGTTCTTC. V usage is TRBV28 and J usage is TRBJ2-1, with D unclear. The ends were cut back, 2 bases at V and 5 bases at J, with 10 bases in the middle. In germline, CDR1 is MDHEN, CDR2 SYDVKM. This CDR3 spans 14 amino acids.

This clone was seen only a few times. V gene TRBV6-1 combines with J gene TRBJ2-7, with a tentative D call TRBD2 (6 bases). Germline CDR1 and CDR2: MNHNS and SASEGT. This CDR3 contains 15 residues. V gave up 5 bases and J gave up 5 bases, with 19 bases separating them. The CDR3 protein is CASSRRVIGGDEQYF. The CDR3 DNA sequence: TGTGCCAGCAGTCGGAGGGTCATTGGCGGGGACGAGCAGTACTTC.

The table lists this clone with a few counts. The V and J genes are TRBV7-9 and TRBJ2-3; D is perhaps TRBD2 (6 bases). Per germline, CDR1 SEHNR and CDR2 FQNEAQ (reference sequence). CDR3 length: 15 residues. Trimming removed 5 bases from V and 0 bases from J, with 12 bases in between. The CDR3 region has the DNA TGTGCCAGCAGCAGATCGGCGGGGAGCACAGATACGCAGTATTTT. It yields the protein CASSRSAGSTDTQYF.

This clone was recorded only once. The chain uses TRBV18 and TRBJ2-7, with 9 bases fitting TRBD1. The CDR3 runs to 13 residues. Per germline, CDR1 KGHSH and CDR2 LQKENI. The trim removed 4 bases at V and 7 bases at J, leaving 5 bases unmatched. The CDR3 DNA reads TGTGCCAGCTCACGACAGGGGGTTGAGGAGCAGTACTTC. Translated, it gives CASSRQGVEEQYF.

This clone has just a few counts. The chain joins TRBV5-1 to TRBJ2-7; no clear D. The CDR3 consists of 14 residues. Trimming removed 0 bases from V and 7 bases from J, with 14 bases in between. CDR1 SGHRS and CDR2 YFSETQ come from the germline V gene. The CDR3 coding sequence is TGCGCCAGCAGCTTGGATAACCCCTCGGTAGAGCAGTACTTC. Translation: CASSLDNPSVEQYF.

This chain joins TRBV18 and TRBJ1-1, with D unresolved. Deletions cut 6 bases from V and 6 bases from J, with 17 bases between. The germline gives CDR1 KGHSH, CDR2 LQKENI. The CDR3 has 14 amino acids. The CDR3 loop is CASSPIAVVAEAFF. The CDR3 bases are TGTGCCAGCTCCCCTATCGCTGTCGTTGCTGAAGCTTTCTTT. Filled out from reference TRBV18 and TRBJ1-1, the complete variable domain reads NAGVMQNPRHLVRRRGQEARLRCSPMKGHSHVYWYRQLPEEGLKFMVYLQKENIIDESGMPKERFSAEFPKEGPSILRIQQVVRGDSAAYFCASSPIAVVAEAFFGQGTRLTVV.

CDR3 region: CASSPPGARGYTF. The CDR3 DNA reads as TGTGCCAGCTCACCACCGGGGGCGCGGGGCTACACCTTC. The rearrangement joins TRBV18 to TRBJ1-2, with D possibly matching TRBD1 (6 bases). Germline V lookup: CDR1 KGHSH, CDR2 LQKENI. The CDR3 is 13 amino acids. Trimming cost V 0 bases and J 8 bases, with 10 bases left between them.

J is TRBJ1-2 and V is TRBV7-9; D is unclear. The V end was cut by 5 bases, the J end by 0 bases, with 13 bases between. CDR3 length: 15 amino acids. Germline loops: CDR1 SEHNR, CDR2 FQNEAQ (reference sequence). The CDR3 protein is CASSLVRLSNYGYTF. The DNA for the CDR3 is TGTGCCAGCAGCCTCGTTCGACTCTCTAACTATGGCTACACCTTC.

The sample holds a few counts of this clone. The chain combines TRBV30 with TRBJ2-1; 7 bases are a match to TRBD1. CDR1 and CDR2 from the germline V gene are GTSNPN and SVGIG (reference sequence). This CDR3 contains 17 residues. J gave up 1 base and V 0 bases, and 9 bases lay outside the gene matches. CDR3: CAWSVLGQVFSYNEQFF. CDR3 nucleotide sequence: TGTGCCTGGAGTGTACTTGGACAGGTGTTTTCCTACAATGAGCAGTTCTTC.

The table lists this clone with a few counts. CDR3 nucleotide sequence: TGTGCCAGCAGCCGCACCCGGGGCACAGATACGCAGTATTTT. Translation gives CASSRTRGTDTQYF. This chain joins TRBV6-5 and TRBJ2-3; unclear D gene. The CDR3 spans 14 residues. Germline CDR1 and CDR2: MNHEY and SVGAGI. V lost 6 bases and J 1 base, leaving 11 bases between the germline ends.

This clone was picked up a small number of times. The rearrangement uses TRBV30 and TRBJ2-2; 11 bases are a match to TRBD2. The length of the CDR3 is 18 residues. After removal of 4 bases from V and 4 bases from J, the junction contained 14 bases not matched to a gene. The germline gives CDR1 GTSNPN, CDR2 SVGIG (reference sequence). The CDR3 sequence is CAWTPGASGRWATGELFF. The CDR3 region has the DNA TGTGCCTGGACCCCCGGGGCTAGCGGGAGGTGGGCCACCGGGGAGCTGTTTTTT.

This clone was counted only a few times. This chain connects TRBV7-6 to TRBJ2-3, with 8 bases identical to TRBD2. Germline V gene data show CDR1 as SGHVS and CDR2 as FNYEAQ. V shed 0 bases, J shed 3 bases, and the junction held 5 bases outside the gene matches. CDR3 size: 16 residues. This CDR3 reads CASSLAGGLVTDTQYF. CDR3 nucleotide sequence: TGTGCCAGCAGCTTAGCGGGGGGACTAGTAACAGATACGCAGTATTTT.

This clone was counted a few times. DNA of the CDR3: TGTGCCAGCAGCGTAGGGGGCCCACAGGGCGAGCAGTTCTTC. This gives the protein CASSVGGPQGEQFF. The rearrangement joins TRBV9 to TRBJ2-1; maybe TRBD1 (6 bases). Germline loops: CDR1 SGDLS, CDR2 YYNGEE. The CDR3 length is 14 residues. Trimming left V 0 bases short and J 10 bases short, with 14 bases between.

This clone occurred a few times. The chain couples TRBV29-1 to TRBJ2-2; tentative D call: TRBD1 (7 bases). CDR3 length: 14 residues. Germline V CDR1 and CDR2: SQVTM, ANQGSEA. The V and J ends lost 5 bases and 4 bases respectively, with 14 bases between them. DNA for the CDR3: TGCAGCGTTCGACAGGGAGGAATCACCGGGGAGCTGTTTTTT. Translated, it gives CSVRQGGITGELFF.

Note on this clone: The same CDR3 arises from other DNA sequences in this sample as well. J is TRBJ2-1 and V is TRBV20-1; no clear D gene. Germline V lookup: CDR1 DFQATT, CDR2 SNEGSKA (reference sequence). V was shortened by 6 bases and J by 6 bases, with 9 bases between the two germline ends. This CDR3 has 11 amino acids. The CDR3 coding sequence is TGCAGTGCGGCTGGTGGCAATGAGCAGTTCTTC. The encoded protein is CSAAGGNEQFF.